One sample yielded the 31 T cell receptor beta chains listed below, sequenced in a study of early T cells in non-severe SARS-CoV-2 infection. TCRdb fed the 5' RACE reads into MiXCR, producing one record per CDR3 protein. The sample consists of tens of thousands of distinct CDR3 sequences, around 9.3% of them appearing once. Material: whole blood. The receptors were sampled from an adult who was a healthcare worker with PCR-confirmed SARS-CoV-2 infection or an uninfected control (not recorded which).

This clonotype was found a few times. This rearrangement joins TRBV12-5 to TRBJ2-3; 7 bases line up with TRBD2. CDR1 and CDR2 from the germline V gene are LGHNT and FRNRAP. V shed 1 base and J 9 bases; nucleotides not matched to a gene: 22. The CDR3 contains 19 residues. In DNA form, the CDR3 reads TGTGCTAGTGGTTTGGGCCTTCTGGGAGGCGGGAGCCTCTTCAGGACGCAGTATTTT. It yields the protein CASGLGLLGGGSLFRTQYF.

This clonotype was found many times. The V and J genes are TRBV5-1 and TRBJ1-1; maybe TRBD1 (6 bases). V was shortened by 1 base and J by 6 bases, with 13 bases between the two germline ends. The CDR3 is 14 amino acids. Germline V gene lookup returns CDR1 SGHRS and CDR2 YFSETQ. This CDR3 reads CASSLTGFTAEAFF. As DNA, the CDR3 is TGCGCCAGCAGCTTGACAGGGTTTACGGCTGAAGCTTTCTTT. Based on the CDR3 plus reference TRBV5-1 and TRBJ1-1, the full variable domain is KAGVTQTPRYLIKTRGQQVTLSCSPISGHRSVSWYQQTPGQGLQFLFEYFSETQRNKGNFPGRFSGRQFSNSRSEMNVSTLELGDSALYLCASSLTGFTAEAFFGQGTRLTVV.

The sample holds many counts of this clonotype. The chain is built from TRBV18 and TRBJ1-1; 7 nucleotides match TRBD1. The CDR3 totals 15 residues. The junction had 7 bases not matched to a gene; V was cut back by 3 bases and J by 3 bases. Germline V gene sequence: CDR1 KGHSH, CDR2 LQKENI. The CDR3 nucleotides are TGTGCCAGCTCACCCCAACAGACAGGGCACACTGAAGCTTTCTTT. Translating it yields CASSPQQTGHTEAFF.

This clonotype has more than one count but fewer than ten. The J gene is TRBJ1-5, the V gene TRBV3-1; D is possibly TRBD1 (5 bases). The CDR3 length is 15 residues. The V end lost 4 bases, the J end lost 4 bases, and 14 bases lay between the germline ends. From germline, CDR1 is LGHDT and CDR2 YNNKEL (reference sequence). This CDR3 reads CASSPTEGMNQPQHF. The DNA of the CDR3 is TGTGCCAGCAGCCCAACCGAGGGGATGAATCAGCCCCAGCATTTT.

V usage is TRBV6-5 and J usage is TRBJ2-3; TRBD2 matches 11 bases. From germline, CDR1 is MNHEY and CDR2 SVGAGI. CDR3 size: 14 residues. The V and J ends lost 8 bases and 3 bases, in that order; junction bases with no gene match: 4. DNA for the CDR3: TGTGCCAGCTTTAGCGGGAGGGGGACAGATACGCAGTATTTT. Translation: CASFSGRGTDTQYF.

In its sample, this clonotype was seen many times. The rearrangement uses TRBV6-6 and TRBJ2-7, with 13 bases fitting TRBD2. Germline V gene sequence: CDR1 MNHNY, CDR2 SVGAGI (reference sequence). The CDR3 totals 14 residues. V lost 5 bases to trimming and J lost 3 bases; unmatched junction nucleotides: 1. The CDR3 here is CASSRTSGGYEQYF. The CDR3 DNA sequence: TGTGCCAGCAGTCGGACTAGCGGGGGCTACGAGCAGTACTTC.

J is TRBJ2-7 and V is TRBV23-1; 14 positions agree with TRBD2. TRBV23-1 is treated as an ORF (open reading frame) with a function not yet certain. This CDR3 has 23 amino acids. The J segment lost 0 bases and the V segment lost 4 bases, leaving 23 bases of the junction unmatched. In nucleotides, the CDR3 is TGCGCCAGCAGTCCCCTGGGGCCCGGAGTCCCGGGACTAGCGGGAGAGAGCTCCTACGAGCAGTACTTC. Encoded protein: CASSPLGPGVPGLAGESSYEQYF.

The rearrangement links TRBV3-1 to TRBJ2-7, with 7 bases lining up with TRBD1. The germline gives CDR1 LGHDT, CDR2 YNNKEL (reference sequence). This CDR3 comprises 13 residues. Unmatched junction bases numbered 5, after V lost 7 bases and J lost 2 bases. Written as DNA, the CDR3 is TGTGCCAGCACCCGGGACAGCCCCTACGAGCAGTACTTC. This sequence encodes CASTRDSPYEQYF.

The chain employs TRBV6-2 or TRBV6-3 and TRBJ1-5; D not resolved. The ends were cut back, 1 base at V and 2 bases at J, with 9 bases in the middle. CDR3 length: 15 residues. Germline CDR1 is MNHEY and CDR2 is SVGEGT. CDR3 region: CASSYYPDGNQPQHF. The CDR3 coding sequence is TGTGCCAGCAGTTACTATCCGGACGGCAATCAGCCCCAGCATTTT.

In this sample, this clonotype turned up many times. CDR3 sequence: CASSLGGQGFQPQHF. The CDR3 DNA sequence: TGTGCCAGCAGCTTAGGGGGACAGGGGTTCCAGCCCCAGCATTTT. The genes are TRBV7-9 and TRBJ1-5; 10 positions agree with TRBD1. The length of the CDR3 is 15 residues. V trimming: 1 base; J trimming: 7 bases; junction bases outside the gene matches: 4. Germline CDR1 and CDR2: SEHNR and FQNEAQ (reference sequence).

This clonotype was counted many times. The V and J genes are TRBV28 and TRBJ1-5; D not certain. The CDR3 runs to 13 residues. Trimming stripped 3 bases from V and 6 bases from J, with 9 bases between. Germline V lookup: CDR1 MDHEN, CDR2 SYDVKM. The CDR3, as DNA: TGTGCCAGCAGTTTCGTCCAACTTCAGCCCCAGCATTTT. This encodes CASSFVQLQPQHF. The variable domain in full, with the rest retrieved from reference TRBV28 and TRBJ1-5, is DVKVTQSSRYLVKRTGEKVFLECVQDMDHENMFWYRQDPGLGLRLIYFSYDVKMKEKGDIPEGYSVSREKKERFSLILESASTNQTSMYLCASSFVQLQPQHFGDGTRLSIL.

In its sample, this clonotype was seen many times. The chain recombines TRBV7-2 with TRBJ1-1; no clear D gene. Germline V CDR1 and CDR2: SGHTA, FQGNSA. This CDR3 comprises 13 residues. V was clipped by 1 base and J by 6 bases, with 9 bases between them. CDR3 nucleotide sequence: TGTGCCAGCAGCTTAGATCAGGCAGCTGAAGCTTTCTTT. Residues: CASSLDQAAEAFF.

This chain joins TRBV7-3 and TRBJ2-1; TRBD1 matches 7 bases. Germline V gene lookup returns CDR1 SGHTA and CDR2 FQGTGA. The length of the CDR3 is 15 residues. J was trimmed by 4 bases and V by 5 bases; bases with no gene match: 8. The CDR3 coding sequence is TGTGCCAGCAGCGACAGGGCAGTAGGGTACAATGAGCAGTTCTTC. Translating it yields CASSDRAVGYNEQFF.

This clonotype was observed at least ten times. The J gene is TRBJ2-1, the V gene TRBV6-5; 7 bases are a match to TRBD2. V gave up 0 bases and J gave up 9 bases; unmatched junction bases: 5. The V gene's germline CDR1 is MNHEY and CDR2 SVGAGI. The CDR3 is made up of 14 amino acids. CDR3 loop: CASSYSPREIEQFF. The DNA of the CDR3 is TGTGCCAGCAGTTACTCTCCGCGGGAGATTGAGCAGTTCTTC.

This clonotype was seen many times. The genes are TRBV6-2 or TRBV6-3 and TRBJ2-5; D gene uncertain. CDR3 length: 14 amino acids. The V gene lost 6 bases and the J gene lost 5 bases, with 16 bases spanning the gap. Germline-derived CDR1 and CDR2 are MNHEY and SVGEGT. For the CDR3, the DNA is TGTGCCAGCAGAAAGGGCCAGCCGAAGGAGACCCAGTACTTC. Protein product: CASRKGQPKETQYF.

This clonotype was picked up many times. The J gene is TRBJ2-7, the V gene TRBV29-1; 9 bases map to TRBD1. This CDR3 has 14 amino acids. The junction had 9 bases not matched to a gene; V was cut back by 7 bases and J by 2 bases. Germline V gene lookup returns CDR1 SQVTM and CDR2 ANQGSEA. The chain's CDR3 is CSAKYRQGAYEQYF. The CDR3 nucleotides read TGCAGCGCTAAATATCGACAGGGGGCCTACGAGCAGTACTTC.

Written as DNA, the CDR3 is TGCGCCAGCAGCTTGGACGCACCAAAGATGGATACGCAGTATTTT. Translating gives CASSLDAPKMDTQYF. V and J are TRBV5-1 and TRBJ2-3; D uncertain. CDR1 SGHRS and CDR2 YFSETQ come from the germline V gene. V was cut by 0 bases and J by 6 bases, with 14 bases left in between. The CDR3 runs to 15 residues.

This clonotype has ten or more counts. The chain has TRBV24-1 and TRBJ2-3; 9 nucleotides line up with TRBD1. From germline, CDR1 is KGHDR and CDR2 SFDVKD. This CDR3 comprises 16 residues. V gave up 3 bases and J gave up 7 bases; unmatched junction bases: 10. The chain's CDR3 is CATSDRDRGLLYTQYF. The CDR3 region has the DNA TGTGCCACCAGTGATCGCGACAGGGGGTTACTCTATACGCAGTATTTT.

This sequence joins TRBV5-1 and TRBJ2-2; 7 bases map to TRBD1. The V gene end was trimmed by 6 bases and the J gene end by 3 bases; junction bases not matched to a gene: 8. Looked up from germline, CDR1 is SGHRS and CDR2 is YFSETQ. This CDR3 is built from 15 residues. The CDR3 nucleotides read TGCGCCAGCAAAGCTGGGACAGCGGACACCGGGGAGCTGTTTTTT. This translates into CASKAGTADTGELFF. Full variable domain (rest looked up from reference TRBV5-1 and TRBJ2-2): KAGVTQTPRYLIKTRGQQVTLSCSPISGHRSVSWYQQTPGQGLQFLFEYFSETQRNKGNFPGRFSGRQFSNSRSEMNVSTLELGDSALYLCASKAGTADTGELFFGEGSRLTVL.

This clonotype was found many times. The gene calls are TRBV6-5 and TRBJ2-1; either TRBD1 or TRBD2 may fit D (5 bases each). CDR1 MNHEY and CDR2 SVGAGI come from the germline V gene. Trimming took off 4 bases at V and 7 bases at J, with 11 bases between the two ends. This CDR3 region has 13 residues. The CDR3 nucleotides read TGTGCCAGCAGTTGGGACCCCTGGAATGAGCAGTTCTTC. As protein: CASSWDPWNEQFF.

This clonotype was observed a few times. A junction end diverges from the germline sequence, so it may reflect a read error. The J gene is TRBJ2-1, the V gene TRBV5-6, with TRBD2 identical over 8 bases. CDR3 length: 12 amino acids. Germline loops: CDR1 SGHDT, CDR2 YYEEEE. The CDR3 coding sequence is TGTGCCAGCACCGGGACGGGACTAGGGCAGGTCTTC. This codes for CASTGTGLGQVF.

The rearrangement uses TRBV7-6 and TRBJ2-7; the D gene is possibly TRBD1 (6 bases). CDR3 size: 13 residues. CDR1 SGHVS and CDR2 FNYEAQ come from the germline V gene. V dropped 5 bases and J dropped 7 bases, with 15 bases sitting between them. CDR3: CASSPDGRGEQYF. The CDR3 DNA sequence: TGTGCCAGCAGCCCGGACGGCAGGGGAGAGCAGTACTTC.

The chain carries TRBV2 and TRBJ2-2, with a tentative D call TRBD1 (6 bases). V lost 3 bases and J 2 bases, leaving 13 bases between the germline ends. Germline V lookup: CDR1 SNHLY, CDR2 FYNNEI. The CDR3 runs 16 residues. CDR3 sequence (DNA): TGTGCCAGCAGTGACCAGGGGACAACTAACACCGGGGAGCTGTTTTTT. Amino acids: CASSDQGTTNTGELFF.

This clonotype was observed a handful of times. The chain recombines TRBV6-2 or TRBV6-3 with TRBJ2-7, with 10 bases that match TRBD2. V was clipped by 0 bases and J by 3 bases; unmatched bases: 17. CDR1 is MNHEY and CDR2 is SVGEGT in the germline V gene. The CDR3 runs to 20 residues. The CDR3 DNA reads as TGTGCCAGCAGTTACTCCACGTCTCGGCTAGCGGGAGTCCGTTTCTACGAGCAGTACTTC. Translating it yields CASSYSTSRLAGVRFYEQYF.

This clonotype showed up just a few times. The rearrangement links TRBV28 to TRBJ2-7, with D possibly TRBD2 on 8 matching bases. Looked up from germline, CDR1 is MDHEN and CDR2 is SYDVKM. The CDR3 is made up of 15 amino acids. V lost 4 bases and J lost 1, with 14 bases in between. The CDR3 coding sequence is TGTGCCAGCAGTTCGGGGGGGACAGTATCCTACGAGCAGTACTTC. Residues: CASSSGGTVSYEQYF.

The chain recombines TRBV28 with TRBJ1-3; 8 nucleotides agree with TRBD1. CDR1 is MDHEN, CDR2 SYDVKM, per germline. The J segment lost 7 bases and the V segment lost 8 bases, leaving 4 bases of the junction unmatched. The CDR3 length is 12 residues. CDR3 region: CASRSGGNTIYF. CDR3 DNA: TGTGCCAGCCGCTCAGGGGGCAACACCATATATTTT.

The table lists this clonotype with many counts. J is TRBJ2-7 and V is TRBV7-2; tentatively, D is TRBD1 or TRBD2 (7 bases each). This CDR3 comprises 14 residues. CDR1 and CDR2 (germline): SGHTA, FQGNSA. V was cut by 6 bases and J by 5 bases, with 17 bases left in between. The CDR3 is CASRPGGGADEQYF. CDR3 sequence (DNA): TGTGCCAGCAGACCAGGGGGGGGCGCGGACGAGCAGTACTTC.

This clonotype was seen many times. The rearrangement uses TRBV5-1 and TRBJ2-2, with TRBD1 identical over 8 bases. V trimming: 0 bases; J trimming: 7 bases; junction bases outside the gene matches: 5. Germline-derived CDR1 and CDR2 are SGHRS and YFSETQ. This CDR3 contains 15 residues. CDR3 bases: TGCGCCAGCAGCTTGGTAGCAGGGGGCATCGGGGAGCTGTTTTTT. This codes for CASSLVAGGIGELFF.

The rearrangement uses TRBV20-1 and TRBJ1-2, with a tentative D call TRBD1 (6 bases). Germline CDR1 DFQATT, CDR2 SNEGSKA (reference sequence). This CDR3 is built from 13 residues. With 5 bases removed from V and 4 bases from J, the gap between germline ends came to 14 bases. CDR3 nucleotides: TGCAGTGCTTGGGGGGCAACTAGCTATGGCTACACCTTC. Its protein is CSAWGATSYGYTF.

Of note for this clonotype: Being one base from a much bigger clone, this may be a read error. The V and J genes are TRBV20-1 and TRBJ2-1; 9 nucleotides line up with TRBD2. With 0 bases clipped from V and 6 bases from J, the junction kept 9 bases outside the gene matches. The CDR3 runs to 16 residues. Germline V lookup: CDR1 DFQATT, CDR2 SNEGSKA (reference sequence). Written as DNA, the CDR3 is TGCAGTGCTAGAGATGGGAGCGGGAGGTATACCAATGAGCAGTTCTTC. Amino acid sequence: CSARDGSGRYTNEQFF.

This clonotype appeared many times. This chain uses TRBV14 with TRBJ1-2, with D hard to call. The CDR3 extends over 12 amino acids. Trimming shortened V by 1 base and J by 8 bases, and 8 bases separated the two germline ends. Germline loops: CDR1 SGHDN, CDR2 FVKESK. CDR3 nucleotide sequence: TGTGCCAGCAGCCAAGGACTTAGCGGCTACACCTTC. This codes for CASSQGLSGYTF.